The 27 T cell receptor beta chains below all came from one sample that was sequenced in a study of shared clonotypes between healthy human individuals. Assay: immunoSEQ multiplex PCR; the TCRdb copy retains only in-frame clones and omits some. The data contain a few million clones, roughly nine tenths of them seen just once; the ten biggest clones take up roughly 0.13%. Sequencing was done on a sample of naive CD4+ T cells sorted from blood. The subset is: CD45RA+ positively selected. The receptors originated from a man between 18 and 29 years old in good health.

Here the CDR3 DNA reads TGTGCCAGCAGCTTAGATCCCCCCAGCGGGAGGACCAAAAACATTCAGTACTTC. This codes for CASSLDPPSGRTKNIQYF. The rearrangement joins TRBV11-2 to TRBJ2-4, with 9 nucleotides matching TRBD2. CDR3 length: 18 amino acids. Germline V CDR1 and CDR2: SGHAT, FQNNGV. Trimming at V came to 0 bases and at J to 2 bases, leaving 8 bases not matched to a gene.

The rearrangement joins TRBV9 to TRBJ1-2, with TRBD1 matching 10 bases. Germline values: CDR1 SGDLS, CDR2 YYNGEE. The CDR3 is 12 residues long. V gave up 7 bases and J gave up 3 bases; unmatched junction bases: 0. The CDR3 DNA reads TGTGCCAGCGGACAGGGGGACTATGGCTACACCTTC. Its translation: CASGQGDYGYTF.

The rearrangement uses TRBV30 and TRBJ2-5; TRBD2 is a possible D gene (6 bases). The CDR3 has 16 residues. The germline V and J ends were trimmed by 0 bases and 7 bases, with 21 bases remaining between them. The germline CDR1 and CDR2 sequences are GTSNPN and SVGIG (reference sequence). CDR3 DNA sequence: TGTGCCTGGAGTGTACCAGGACTGCTCTTGGGGGGGACCCAGTACTTC. Amino acid sequence: CAWSVPGLLLGGTQYF.

The genes are TRBV28 and TRBJ2-1; D not certain. The germline V gene encodes CDR1 MDHEN and CDR2 SYDVKM. V gave up 5 bases and J gave up 4 bases, with 15 bases separating them. CDR3 length: 15 residues. CDR3 DNA sequence: TGTGCCAGCAGTGCGGACGGATCCTTTTACAATGAGCAGTTCTTC. It specifies CASSADGSFYNEQFF.

This chain uses TRBV28 with TRBJ1-5; 7 bases line up with TRBD1. The germline V gene has CDR1 MDHEN and CDR2 SYDVKM. V trimming: 5 bases; J trimming: 6 bases; junction bases outside the gene matches: 16. The CDR3 sequence is 17 residues long. The CDR3 DNA reads TGTGCCAGCAGTCCCAGGGGGTACTTACAGGGCCCTCAGCCCCAGCATTTT. It yields the protein CASSPRGYLQGPQPQHF.

The chain employs TRBV6-1 and TRBJ2-1, with 8 positions matching TRBD2. The trim removed 10 bases at V and 10 bases at J, leaving 18 bases unmatched. Germline V CDR1 and CDR2: MNHNS, SASEGT. There are 15 residues in the CDR3. The CDR3 bases are TGTGCCATCAAGCGTCCGGGACCCCCGGGGGGGGAGCAGTTCTTC. Protein product: CAIKRPGPPGGEQFF.

Concerning this clone: Other DNA sequences of this sample code for an identical CDR3. J is TRBJ2-7 and V is TRBV5-1; TRBD1 agrees at 9 bases. The junction had 8 bases not matched to a gene; V was cut back by 4 bases and J by 6 bases. The CDR3 covers 14 residues. Looked up from germline, CDR1 is SGHRS and CDR2 is YFSETQ. The CDR3 is CASSPGTGKGEQYF. DNA of the CDR3: TGCGCCAGCAGCCCAGGGACAGGGAAGGGCGAGCAGTACTTC.

In DNA, the CDR3 is TGTGCCAGTGGGACAACGAACACTGAAGCTTTCTTT. Its translation: CASGTTNTEAFF. The V call is TRBV2, the J call TRBJ1-1, with D tentatively TRBD1 (6 bases). The CDR3 totals 12 residues. V was shortened by 9 bases and J by 1 base, with 9 bases between the two germline ends. Germline CDR1 and CDR2: SNHLY and FYNNEI.

This sequence joins TRBV11-3 and TRBJ1-1; TRBD1 matches at 7 bases. Germline V gene sequence: CDR1 SGHNT, CDR2 YENEEA. With 2 bases clipped from V and 1 base from J, the junction kept 1 base outside the gene matches. The CDR3 loop spans 14 amino acids. This chain's CDR3 is CASSLQGENTEAFF. The CDR3 nucleotides are TGTGCCAGCAGCTTACAGGGGGAGAACACTGAAGCTTTCTTT. Combining the CDR3 with reference TRBV11-3 and TRBJ1-1 gives the whole variable domain EAGVVQSPRYKIIEKKQPVAFWCNPISGHNTLYWYLQNLGQGPELLIRYENEEAVDDSQLPKDRFSAERLKGVDSTLKIQPAELGDSAVYLCASSLQGENTEAFFGQGTRLTVV.

This clone occurred once. The chain uses TRBV6-1 and TRBJ1-3, with D unresolved. In germline, CDR1 is MNHNS, CDR2 SASEGT. CDR3 size: 12 residues. V was trimmed by 2 bases and J by 8 bases, leaving 7 bases between them. The CDR3 DNA reads TGTGCCAGCAGTGAATTAAGGGACACCATATATTTT. This gives the protein CASSELRDTIYF.

The chain links TRBV5-1 to TRBJ1-2; possible D gene TRBD1, 5 bases. The germline V gene encodes CDR1 SGHRS and CDR2 YFSETQ. The germline V and J ends were trimmed by 0 bases and 0 bases, with 9 bases remaining between them. The CDR3 totals 15 residues. DNA for the CDR3: TGCGCCAGCAGCTTGGCCGAGGGACCTAACTATGGCTACACCTTC. Residues: CASSLAEGPNYGYTF.

The V gene is TRBV21-1, the J gene TRBJ2-7; TRBD2 is the table's D call, not checked against the DNA. TRBV21-1 counts as a pseudogene. The CDR3 totals 11 residues. Written as DNA, the CDR3 is TGTGCCAGCAGCAAAGCGCGCGAGCAGTACTTC. Translated, it gives CASSKAREQYF.

The J gene is TRBJ2-5, the V gene TRBV7-2; D is uncertain. Germline lookup yields CDR1 SGHTA and CDR2 FQGNSA. V lost 2 bases, J lost 5 bases, and 12 bases lay in between. This CDR3 has 14 residues. CDR3 loop: CASSLTFSKETQYF. The CDR3 DNA follows: TGTGCCAGCAGCTTAACGTTTAGTAAGGAGACCCAGTACTTC.

The J gene is TRBJ1-4, the V gene TRBV6-1; 7 bases are shared with TRBD1. The CDR3 contains 15 residues. V lost 10 bases to trimming and J lost 8 bases; unmatched junction nucleotides: 16. CDR1 and CDR2 (germline): MNHNS, SASEGT. The CDR3 spells CAIAGGGRGEEKLFF. DNA for the CDR3: TGTGCCATCGCCGGAGGTGGCAGGGGGGAGGAAAAACTGTTTTTT.

As to this clone: Other nucleotide sequences in the sample specify the same CDR3. V is TRBV5-6 and J is TRBJ2-7; D is unclear. Germline CDR1 is SGHDT and CDR2 is YYEEEE. V lost 3 bases to trimming and J lost 3 bases, with 7 bases between them. This CDR3 comprises 12 residues. CDR3 in amino acids: CASSSLNYEQYF. CDR3 bases: TGTGCCAGCAGCTCACTTAACTACGAGCAGTACTTC.

The V call is TRBV4-3, the J call TRBJ1-4; 9 bases are shared with TRBD1. The CDR3 contains 16 residues. J gave up 8 bases and V 3 bases, and 10 bases lay outside the gene matches. Germline loops: CDR1 LGHNA, CDR2 YSLEER. The CDR3 reads CASSHLTMDRGEKLFF. The CDR3 bases are TGCGCCAGCAGCCACCTTACCATGGACAGGGGCGAAAAACTGTTTTTT.

This rearrangement joins TRBV27 to TRBJ2-7, with a tentative D call TRBD1 (7 bases). Germline loops: CDR1 MNHEY, CDR2 SMNVEV (reference sequence). The V end lost 4 bases, the J end lost 2 bases, and 15 bases lay between the germline ends. This CDR3 contains 15 residues. CDR3 DNA sequence: TGTGCCAGCAGTTGGGACGGCAGGGGGGCCTACGAGCAGTACTTC. This gives the protein CASSWDGRGAYEQYF.

The chain recombines TRBV4-3 with TRBJ2-2, with a tentative D call TRBD1 (7 bases). CDR1 and CDR2 from the germline V gene are LGHNA and YSLEER. The ends were cut back, 1 base at V and 7 bases at J, with 10 bases in the middle. The CDR3 is made up of 14 amino acids. The CDR3 protein is CASSQARGDGELFF. For the CDR3, the DNA is TGCGCCAGCAGCCAAGCCAGGGGGGACGGGGAGCTGTTTTTT.

The chain uses TRBV29-1 and TRBJ2-5; TRBD2 matches 10 bases. This CDR3 comprises 15 residues. V trimming: 6 bases; J trimming: 5 bases; junction bases outside the gene matches: 12. CDR1 and CDR2 (germline): SQVTM, ANQGSEA. The CDR3 sequence is CSVRKAGGPEETQYF. Here the CDR3 DNA reads TGCAGCGTAAGAAAAGCGGGGGGGCCCGAGGAGACCCAGTACTTC.

The gene calls are TRBV6-1 and TRBJ2-7; D remains unclear. The CDR3 loop spans 13 amino acids. V was clipped by 6 bases and J by 3 bases, with 12 bases between them. Germline loops: CDR1 MNHNS, CDR2 SASEGT. CDR3 coding DNA: TGTGCCAGCAGGTCTAACGCCGGCTACGAGCAGTACTTC. This gives the protein CASRSNAGYEQYF.

This clone is a singleton in its sample. The CDR3 sequence: CAINEQPGLEQFF. DNA of the CDR3: TGTGCCATCAACGAACAACCGGGACTAGAGCAGTTCTTC. The chain is built from TRBV10-3 and TRBJ2-1, with 7 positions matching TRBD2. This CDR3 is 13 amino acids long. Per germline, CDR1 ENHRY and CDR2 SYGVKD. V was clipped by 7 bases and J by 10 bases; unmatched bases: 10.

Notes on this clone: Other DNA variants within this sample encode the same CDR3. The chain links TRBV6-6 to TRBJ2-5; tentative D call: TRBD2 (5 bases). Trimming removed 6 bases from V and 4 bases from J, with 6 bases in between. Per germline, CDR1 MNHNY and CDR2 SVGAGI (reference sequence). The CDR3 has 11 residues. The CDR3 sequence is CASSTRETQYF. In DNA, the CDR3 is TGTGCCAGCAGCACTAGAGAGACCCAGTACTTC.

The V call is TRBV10-2, the J call TRBJ2-1; 14 bases match TRBD2. CDR3 length equals 18 residues. Per the germline V gene, CDR1 is WSHSY and CDR2 is SAAADI. V lost 4 bases and J lost 3; bases outside the gene matches: 8. This CDR3 reads CASSVSGLAGALYNEQFF. CDR3 DNA: TGCGCCAGCAGTGTTTCGGGACTAGCGGGAGCCCTCTACAATGAGCAGTTCTTC.

The rearrangement links TRBV2 to TRBJ2-2; D perhaps matches TRBD2 (5 bases). Germline V CDR1 and CDR2: SNHLY, FYNNEI. V lost 6 bases to trimming and J lost 4 bases, with 12 bases between them. The CDR3 totals 14 residues. CDR3 residues: CASSRTRSTGELFF. DNA for the CDR3: TGTGCCAGCAGCAGGACTCGATCCACCGGGGAGCTGTTTTTT.

V usage is TRBV19 and J usage is TRBJ2-1, with 15 bases lining up with TRBD2. CDR1 and CDR2 from the germline V gene are LNHDA and SQIVND (reference sequence). The CDR3 consists of 16 residues. Losses at the gene ends were 7 bases for V and 10 bases for J; bases not matched to a gene: 11. The CDR3 protein is CASTPRGTSGGLEQFF. The DNA of the CDR3 is TGTGCCAGTACCCCCAGGGGGACTAGCGGGGGGTTGGAGCAGTTCTTC. Combining the CDR3 with reference TRBV19 and TRBJ2-1 gives the whole variable domain DGGITQSPKYLFRKEGQNVTLSCEQNLNHDAMYWYRQDPGQGLRLIYYSQIVNDFQKGDIAEGYSVSREKKESFPLTVTSAQKNPTAFYLCASTPRGTSGGLEQFFGPGTRLTVL.

This clone was counted between two and nine times. The chain carries TRBV6-1 and TRBJ1-4; no firm D call. The CDR3 has 15 residues. The V gene lost 3 bases and the J gene lost 7 bases, with 15 bases spanning the gap. Germline V CDR1 and CDR2: MNHNS, SASEGT. The CDR3 DNA sequence: TGTGCCAGCAGTGATCAGTCGTATATCGGTGAAAAACTGTTTTTT. Translation gives CASSDQSYIGEKLFF.

This chain links TRBV10-3 with TRBJ1-4, with 8 bases aligning to TRBD1. Trimming took 0 bases from V and 8 from J; bases not matched to a gene: 8. The V gene's germline CDR1 is ENHRY and CDR2 SYGVKD. The CDR3 contains 16 residues. The CDR3 reads CAISESKGQGSEKLFF. In DNA, the CDR3 is TGTGCCATCAGTGAGTCGAAAGGACAGGGTTCGGAAAAACTGTTTTTT.